This T cell receptor beta chain is drawn from a study of metastatic and nonmetastatic thyroid tumors. Notes on this clone: The antigen remains unidentified.

The CDR3 is 16 amino acids. The germline CDR1 and CDR2 sequences are MNHNS and SASEGT. Trimming stripped 2 bases from V and 7 bases from J, with 18 bases between. TCRdb re-called the PCR reads via MiXCR. The sample has about 8,400 clones; approximately 31% are singletons. Each patient went into thyroid surgery without having received any treatment. Study-level results: Across blood and tumor, TCR beta diversity in malignant thyroid tumors was reportedly significantly higher than in benign nodules.

The origin of this receptor is a female donor with papillary thyroid cancer or a benign thyroid nodule (not recorded which). Some clones in this sample may be carry-over from other donors' samples. The chain joins TRBV6-1 to TRBJ2-1; D perhaps matches TRBD2 (6 bases). Sequencing was performed on tumor tissue. DNA of the CDR3: TGTGCCAGCAGTGAAAGACTAGATGCATACGGAAATGAGCAGTTCTTC. This codes for CASSERLDAYGNEQFF.